This passage covers 6 T cell receptor beta chains from one sample sequenced in a study of T cells in Graves' hyperthyroidism and ophthalmopathy. There were TCR beta CDR3 regions amplified from RNA transcripts. During a first-round RT-PCR of the TCR CDR3, the HTBI primer set was used. Each CDR3 protein is one row after TCRdb ran MiXCR on the multiplex PCR reads. The table includes some 420,000 distinct CDR3 sequences, 12% to 15% detected once. Specimen: blood. These TCRs come from a woman under 30 with Graves' hyperthyroidism.

The chain employs TRBV19 and TRBJ2-5; the D gene is possibly TRBD2 (5 bases). This CDR3 has 16 residues. In germline, CDR1 is LNHDA, CDR2 SQIVND (reference sequence). Trimming removed 1 base at V and 4 bases at J, with 16 bases between. The CDR3, as DNA: TGTGCCAGTAGTATAGGGCAGGCCGGAGGCACAGAGACCCAGTACTTC. Translating it yields CASSIGQAGGTETQYF.

This clonotype was counted many times. The chain links TRBV27 to TRBJ2-1; 7 bases agree with TRBD2. CDR3 length equals 14 residues. CDR1 is MNHEY, CDR2 SMNVEV, per germline (reference sequence). V lost 2 bases, J lost 6 bases, and 4 bases stayed unmatched. In DNA, the CDR3 is TGTGCCAGCAGTTTAGCGGGAGTAGTCAATGAGCAGTTCTTC. Protein product: CASSLAGVVNEQFF.

This chain connects TRBV12-3 or TRBV12-4 to TRBJ2-5; TRBD1 aligns across 9 bases. This CDR3 is built from 14 residues. V shed 8 bases and J 7 bases; nucleotides not matched to a gene: 11. CDR3: CASAPGQGRGTQYF. The CDR3 DNA sequence: TGTGCCAGCGCCCCGGGACAGGGTAGGGGGACCCAGTACTTC.

This rearrangement joins TRBV10-3 to TRBJ2-3; 11 nucleotides match TRBD2. Germline CDR1 reads ENHRY; CDR2 reads SYGVKD. This CDR3 has 14 amino acids. The CDR3 DNA reads TGTGCGACCACTAGCGGGAGCTCGGGAGATACGCAGTATTTT. It translates to CATTSGSSGDTQYF.

The chain links TRBV12-3 or TRBV12-4 to TRBJ2-5; 10 bases fit TRBD2. CDR3 length equals 13 residues. V was pared by 9 bases and J by 2 bases, with 3 bases of the junction left unmatched. CDR3 DNA: TGTGCCAGAGCGGGAGGGCAACAAGAGACCCAGTACTTC. This encodes CARAGGQQETQYF.

This clonotype has a count of ten or more. The V and J genes are TRBV27 and TRBJ2-2; TRBD2 matches at 8 bases. The V gene end was trimmed by 6 bases and the J gene end by 6 bases; junction bases not matched to a gene: 15. Per germline, CDR1 MNHEY and CDR2 SMNVEV (reference sequence). This CDR3 has 17 residues. The CDR3 is CASRQRPGLEYPGELFF. In DNA, the CDR3 is TGTGCCAGCAGACAGAGGCCGGGACTAGAGTACCCCGGGGAGCTGTTTTTT.